A single sample is the source of the 13 T cell receptor beta chains below, sequenced in a study of T cells after yellow fever vaccination. MiXCR, applied by TCRdb to the 5' RACE reads, yields one record per CDR3 protein. Of some 560,000 distinct CDR3 sequences in the sample, roughly 19% are singletons; the top ten hold about 13%. The material sequenced was PBMCs, taken 15 days after the yellow fever booster vaccination. The receptors were sampled from a man aged 25 to 40 who received the YFV17D yellow fever vaccine.

The chain links TRBV20-1 to TRBJ2-7; tentatively, D is TRBD1 (5 bases). CDR1 is DFQATT and CDR2 is SNEGSKA in the germline V gene (reference sequence). Trimming took off 0 bases at V and 3 bases at J, with 12 bases between the two ends. The length of the CDR3 is 14 residues. CDR3 protein: CSARDRASNYEQYF. The CDR3 DNA is TGCAGTGCTAGAGACAGGGCATCGAACTACGAGCAGTACTTC.

This clonotype was counted at least ten times. This chain uses TRBV28 with TRBJ2-1; D ambiguous. V was pared by 11 bases and J by 5 bases, with 16 bases between. Germline lookup yields CDR1 MDHEN and CDR2 SYDVKM. The CDR3 is made up of 13 amino acids. The CDR3 DNA follows: TGTGCCCCCCAGATGGGAACAAACAATGAGCAGTTCTTC. This encodes CAPQMGTNNEQFF.

This chain links TRBV7-8 with TRBJ2-3, with D tentatively TRBD2 (5 bases). The V end lost 1 base, the J end lost 6 bases, and 11 bases lay between the germline ends. CDR1 is SGHVS and CDR2 is FQNEAQ in the germline V gene. The length of the CDR3 is 14 residues. The CDR3 bases are TGTGCCAGCAGCTTAGAAGGCCCGGGGGATACGCAGTATTTT. The encoded protein is CASSLEGPGDTQYF.

This clonotype was counted once. This CDR3 is CASSYGPLAGDVETQYF. CDR3 nucleotide sequence: TGTGCCAGCAGTTACGGTCCCTTAGCGGGGGATGTGGAGACCCAGTACTTC. V gene TRBV6-2 or TRBV6-3 combines with J gene TRBJ2-5, with 9 bases that match TRBD2. Germline-derived CDR1 and CDR2 are MNHEY and SVGEGT. V was clipped by 2 bases and J by 5 bases; unmatched bases: 12. The CDR3 length is 17 residues.

This clonotype has a count of ten or more. V and J are TRBV7-2 and TRBJ1-5; TRBD1 is a possible D gene (6 bases). Germline V gene sequence: CDR1 SGHTA, CDR2 FQGNSA. V lost 4 bases and J 2 bases, leaving 18 bases between the germline ends. The CDR3 is 17 residues long. CDR3 residues: CASSSTWGSGGNQPQHF. For the CDR3, the DNA is TGTGCCAGCAGCTCCACCTGGGGGTCAGGGGGCAATCAGCCCCAGCATTTT.

At least ten counts were recorded for this clonotype. The chain has TRBV7-8 and TRBJ2-7; D gene uncertain. Germline V gene lookup returns CDR1 SGHVS and CDR2 FQNEAQ. The V and J ends lost 1 base and 4 bases respectively, with 11 bases between them. The CDR3 is 14 residues long. The CDR3 is CASSLGQLSYEQYF. The CDR3 DNA reads TGTGCCAGCAGCTTAGGCCAGTTGTCGTACGAGCAGTACTTC.

Many counts were recorded for this clonotype. The chain joins TRBV12-3 or TRBV12-4 to TRBJ2-2, with 9 bases lining up with TRBD1. The ends lost 6 bases at V and 1 base at J; junction bases unmatched: 6. The CDR3 runs to 16 residues. This CDR3 reads CASRRPGQGNTGELFF. CDR3 DNA: TGTGCCAGCAGACGACCGGGACAGGGGAACACCGGGGAGCTGTTTTTT.

There are a few counts of this clonotype. CDR3 sequence: CASSWRVGVEAFF. DNA of the CDR3: TGTGCCAGCAGCTGGCGGGTCGGGGTTGAAGCTTTCTTT. This chain connects TRBV5-6 to TRBJ1-1; unclear D gene. The CDR3 sequence is 13 residues long. The ends were cut back, 3 bases at V and 7 bases at J, with 13 bases in the middle. Germline V gives CDR1 SGHDT, CDR2 YYEEEE.

J is TRBJ2-7 and V is TRBV27; D is ambiguous. The germline V gene encodes CDR1 MNHEY and CDR2 SMNVEV (reference sequence). There are 14 residues in the CDR3. The V and J ends lost 0 bases and 3 bases respectively, with 9 bases between them. The CDR3: CASSLSMTSYEQYF. The CDR3 bases are TGTGCCAGCAGTTTATCCATGACCAGCTACGAGCAGTACTTC.

The CDR3 nucleotides read TGTGCTAGTGCACTAGCGGGAGTGTACGAGCAGTACTTC. Its translation is CASALAGVYEQYF. This sequence joins TRBV12-5 and TRBJ2-7, with TRBD2 matching over 11 bases. Per the germline V gene, CDR1 is LGHNT and CDR2 is FRNRAP. V lost 7 bases and J lost 4; bases outside the gene matches: 3. The CDR3 runs to 13 residues.

The chain carries TRBV9 and TRBJ2-5; D ambiguous. The CDR3 loop spans 14 amino acids. Trimming took off 1 base at V and 4 bases at J, with 11 bases between the two ends. Germline CDR1 reads SGDLS; CDR2 reads YYNGEE. The CDR3 DNA reads as TGTGCCAGCAGCGTATCTCCGGACGGAGAGACCCAGTACTTC. Translating gives CASSVSPDGETQYF.

This clonotype was detected a few times. The chain joins TRBV29-1 to TRBJ2-3; 7 bases map to TRBD2. The ends lost 0 bases at V and 8 bases at J; junction bases unmatched: 2. Germline values: CDR1 SQVTM, CDR2 ANQGSEA. The CDR3 has 12 residues. The CDR3 region has the DNA TGCAGCGTTGAAGACCCTAGCGGTACGCAGTATTTT. Encoded protein: CSVEDPSGTQYF.

This sequence joins TRBV20-1 and TRBJ2-3, with D unclear. V was trimmed by 3 bases and J by 4 bases, leaving 11 bases between them. CDR1 DFQATT and CDR2 SNEGSKA come from the germline V gene (reference sequence). The CDR3 spans 13 residues. CDR3 residues: CSARVSGPDTQYF. The CDR3 bases are TGCAGTGCTAGGGTCTCAGGCCCAGATACGCAGTATTTT.